What follows are 29 T cell receptor beta chains derived from one specimen sequenced in a study of blood T cell repertoires in COVID-19. TCRdb keeps only in-frame clones here, not all; method: immunoSEQ multiplex PCR. The sample includes around 250,000 clones, around 89% of them seen just once. The sequencing input was PBMCs or T cells enriched from blood (not recorded which). The source of these receptors is a woman in her twenties or thirties who had recovered from COVID-19.

The chain recombines TRBV4-3 with TRBJ2-3; D possibly corresponds to TRBD1 (6 bases). V lost 4 bases and J lost 3, with 17 bases in between. This CDR3 is built from 16 residues. CDR1 and CDR2 (germline): LGHNA, YSLEER. The DNA of the CDR3 is TGCGCCAGCAGCCTCCAAGGAACAAGGGGGACAGATACGCAGTATTTT. Protein sequence: CASSLQGTRGTDTQYF.

This clone was detected only a few times. The chain recombines TRBV2 with TRBJ2-4; D remains ambiguous. The V gene's germline CDR1 is SNHLY and CDR2 FYNNEI. The CDR3 length is 13 residues. V dropped 7 bases and J dropped 1 base, with 8 bases sitting between them. CDR3 loop: CASTVGAKNIQYF. CDR3 nucleotide sequence: TGTGCCAGCACGGTCGGGGCCAAAAACATTCAGTACTTC.

V is TRBV19 and J is TRBJ1-1; TRBD1 might be the D (6 bases). V was clipped by 7 bases and J by 5 bases, with 14 bases between them. CDR3 length: 13 amino acids. Germline CDR1 and CDR2: LNHDA and SQIVND (reference sequence). The CDR3 nucleotides are TGTGCCAGTAATTTAGGGGGGGCGACTGAAGCTTTCTTT. Amino acid sequence: CASNLGGATEAFF.

V usage is TRBV28 and J usage is TRBJ1-4; 7 bases align to TRBD1. Germline V gives CDR1 MDHEN, CDR2 SYDVKM. Trimming removed 2 bases from V and 4 bases from J; junction bases left unmatched: 7. The CDR3 sequence is 16 residues long. The chain's CDR3 is CASSLKSWDSNEKLFF. CDR3 sequence (DNA): TGTGCCAGCAGTTTAAAGTCGTGGGACAGTAATGAAAAACTGTTTTTT.

The J gene is TRBJ1-4, the V gene TRBV5-4; D perhaps matches TRBD1 (6 bases). Germline V gives CDR1 SGHNT, CDR2 YYREEE (reference sequence). The CDR3 has 15 residues. Trimming pared 3 bases from V and 5 bases from J, leaving 14 bases between. The CDR3, as DNA: TGTGCCAGCAGCTACTGGACAGAGACCAATGAAAAACTGTTTTTT. Its protein product is CASSYWTETNEKLFF.

The J gene is TRBJ1-3, the V gene TRBV28; the D is unclear. The V gene lost 6 bases and the J gene lost 3 bases, with 3 bases spanning the gap. From germline, CDR1 is MDHEN and CDR2 SYDVKM. The CDR3 consists of 11 residues. The DNA of the CDR3 is TGTGCCAGCAGCCTTGGAAACACCATATATTTT. It encodes CASSLGNTIYF.

V gene TRBV6-5 combines with J gene TRBJ2-1; no firm D call. Germline values: CDR1 MNHEY, CDR2 SVGAGI. Trimming removed 6 bases from V and 8 bases from J, with 8 bases in between. This CDR3 contains 11 residues. CDR3 protein: CASRRVDEQFF. The CDR3 coding sequence is TGTGCCAGCAGGCGAGTAGATGAGCAGTTCTTC.

The table lists this clone with a count of one. J is TRBJ2-1 and V is TRBV7-2; no clear D gene. The germline V gene encodes CDR1 SGHTA and CDR2 FQGNSA. The CDR3 covers 16 residues. The V end was cut by 4 bases, the J end by 0 bases, with 13 bases between. The DNA for the CDR3 is TGTGCCAGCAGCTCTCTCCCAATGAGCTCCTACAATGAGCAGTTCTTC. Its translation is CASSSLPMSSYNEQFF.

To note about this clone: At one end, the junction sequence differs from germline, possibly due to a read error. This chain uses TRBV28 with TRBJ2-1; D perhaps matches TRBD1 (5 bases). Germline CDR1 is MDHEN and CDR2 is SYDVKM. The CDR3 loop spans 12 amino acids. The CDR3 coding sequence is TGTGCCAGCAGTGCTGACAGTTTTACCGGGCTCTTC. As protein: CASSADSFTGLF. Variable domain in full (rest from reference TRBV28 and TRBJ2-1): DVKVTQSSRYLVKRTGEKVFLECVQDMDHENMFWYRQDPGLGLRLIYFSYDVKMKEKGDIPEGYSVSREKKERFSLILESASTNQTSMYLCASSADSFTGLFGPGTRLTVL.

The chain joins TRBV9 to TRBJ2-5; TRBD2 aligns across 11 bases. V was clipped by 4 bases and J by 1 base; unmatched bases: 3. The CDR3 loop spans 15 amino acids. The germline V gene encodes CDR1 SGDLS and CDR2 YYNGEE. CDR3 residues: CASSPGTSGQETQYF. As DNA, the CDR3 is TGTGCCAGCAGCCCCGGGACTAGCGGCCAAGAGACCCAGTACTTC. Variable domain in full (rest from reference TRBV9 and TRBJ2-5): DSGVTQTPKHLITATGQRVTLRCSPRSGDLSVYWYQQSLDQGLQFLIQYYNGEERAKGNILERFSAQQFPDLHSELNLSSLELGDSALYFCASSPGTSGQETQYFGPGTRLLVL.

This clone has only one observation. The chain joins TRBV5-4 to TRBJ2-4; D not resolved. Trimming shortened V by 2 bases and J by 1 base, and 16 bases separated the two germline ends. CDR1 is SGHNT, CDR2 YYREEE, per germline (reference sequence). The CDR3 totals 17 residues. CDR3 protein: CASSFLGYGFAKNIQYF. DNA of the CDR3: TGTGCCAGCAGCTTCCTCGGGTACGGGTTCGCCAAAAACATTCAGTACTTC.

CDR3 coding DNA: TGTGCCATCACCCAGGGGGGACAGGGAGGAAAACTGTTTTTT. This translates into CAITQGGQGGKLFF. The chain combines TRBV10-3 with TRBJ1-4; 9 nucleotides align to TRBD1. V shed 7 bases and J 10 bases; nucleotides not matched to a gene: 10. CDR3 length: 14 residues. The germline V gene has CDR1 ENHRY and CDR2 SYGVKD.

This chain uses TRBV7-9 with TRBJ1-1, with a possible D match to TRBD1 (5 bases). Looked up from germline, CDR1 is SEHNR and CDR2 is FQNEAQ (reference sequence). V was shortened by 4 bases and J by 6 bases, with 9 bases between the two germline ends. This CDR3 is 12 amino acids long. Here the CDR3 DNA reads TGTGCCAGCAGCTACCAGGGCGCTGAAGCTTTCTTT. It encodes CASSYQGAEAFF.

Regarding this clone: This specimen includes other DNA sequences encoding the same CDR3. The J gene is TRBJ1-5, the V gene TRBV11-2, with 7 bases that match TRBD1. The CDR3 is made up of 13 amino acids. Trimming took 5 bases from V and 4 from J; bases not matched to a gene: 2. The germline V gene encodes CDR1 SGHAT and CDR2 FQNNGV. The CDR3 loop is CASSEDRNQPQHF. As DNA, the CDR3 is TGTGCCAGCAGCGAGGACAGGAATCAGCCCCAGCATTTT.

J is TRBJ1-2 and V is TRBV7-2; TRBD1 might be the D (5 bases). The CDR3 totals 16 residues. Deletions cut 5 bases from V and 0 bases from J, with 16 bases between. Germline CDR1 and CDR2: SGHTA and FQGNSA. DNA for the CDR3: TGTGCCAGCAGCAAAGGGGTCAGGGATTCTAACTATGGCTACACCTTC. The encoded protein is CASSKGVRDSNYGYTF.

The chain is built from TRBV11-2 and TRBJ1-2; no definite D call. Germline CDR1 SGHAT, CDR2 FQNNGV. The CDR3 contains 13 residues. V was trimmed by 2 bases and J by 3 bases, leaving 7 bases between them. In nucleotides, the CDR3 is TGTGCCAGCAGCTTAACCCAGTACTATGGCTACACCTTC. It codes for CASSLTQYYGYTF.

This chain uses TRBV4-3 with TRBJ2-1; 8 bases fit TRBD1. The germline CDR1 and CDR2 sequences are LGHNA and YSLEER. The CDR3 extends over 19 amino acids. The V and J ends lost 4 bases and 6 bases, in that order; junction bases with no gene match: 20. As DNA, the CDR3 is TGCGCCAGCAGCCCCAGTGGCATCACCATGACAGGGGTAACCAATGAGCAGTTCTTC. As protein: CASSPSGITMTGVTNEQFF.

The V call is TRBV27, the J call TRBJ2-7; 7 nucleotides line up with TRBD1. CDR1 is MNHEY and CDR2 is SMNVEV in the germline V gene (reference sequence). This CDR3 comprises 12 residues. V lost 5 bases to trimming and J lost 5 bases; unmatched junction nucleotides: 3. CDR3 loop: CASSPRGHEQYF. The CDR3 DNA sequence: TGTGCCAGCAGTCCTAGGGGGCACGAGCAGTACTTC.

V usage is TRBV6-5 and J usage is TRBJ2-3, with TRBD2 as a possible D gene (7 bases). This CDR3 is built from 16 residues. Germline CDR1 is MNHEY and CDR2 is SVGAGI. V dropped 4 bases and J dropped 5 bases, with 19 bases sitting between them. The CDR3 region is CASSSPRGAGLDTQYF. As DNA, the CDR3 is TGTGCCAGCAGTTCCCCTCGGGGGGCTGGGTTAGATACGCAGTATTTT.

The rearrangement links TRBV11-3 to TRBJ2-1; 10 bases agree with TRBD2. The length of the CDR3 is 14 residues. Per the germline V gene, CDR1 is SGHNT and CDR2 is YENEEA. V trimming: 5 bases; J trimming: 4 bases; junction bases outside the gene matches: 2. The CDR3 spells CASSRTSGYNEQFF. The CDR3 nucleotides read TGTGCCAGCAGCCGGACTAGCGGTTACAATGAGCAGTTCTTC.

The J gene is TRBJ2-1, the V gene TRBV5-1; possible D gene TRBD2, 5 bases. The V and J ends lost 0 bases and 11 bases respectively, with 6 bases between them. The CDR3 is 11 amino acids. Germline CDR1 and CDR2: SGHRS and YFSETQ. This CDR3 is CASSLGTQQFF. The CDR3 nucleotides read TGCGCCAGCAGCTTGGGGACTCAGCAGTTCTTC. Together with reference TRBV5-1 and TRBJ2-1, the CDR3 gives the full variable domain: KAGVTQTPRYLIKTRGQQVTLSCSPISGHRSVSWYQQTPGQGLQFLFEYFSETQRNKGNFPGRFSGRQFSNSRSEMNVSTLELGDSALYLCASSLGTQQFFGPGTRLTVL.

J is TRBJ1-5 and V is TRBV28, with 10 positions matching TRBD1. Trimming cost V 6 bases and J 5 bases; bases outside gene matches: 4. CDR1 is MDHEN and CDR2 is SYDVKM in the germline V gene. The CDR3 length is 14 residues. CDR3 in amino acids: CASRGQGKYQPQHF. DNA of the CDR3: TGTGCCAGCAGGGGACAGGGGAAATATCAGCCCCAGCATTTT. Using reference TRBV28 and TRBJ1-5 for the parts outside the CDR3, the full variable domain is DVKVTQSSRYLVKRTGEKVFLECVQDMDHENMFWYRQDPGLGLRLIYFSYDVKMKEKGDIPEGYSVSREKKERFSLILESASTNQTSMYLCASRGQGKYQPQHFGDGTRLSIL.

V gene TRBV6-4 combines with J gene TRBJ1-5, with D unclear. The CDR3 totals 13 residues. V dropped 2 bases and J dropped 6 bases, with 8 bases sitting between them. Germline CDR1 and CDR2: MRHNA and SNTAGT. DNA for the CDR3: TGTGCCAGCAGTGACGCCCAGGCTCAGCCCCAGCATTTT. Protein sequence: CASSDAQAQPQHF.

The CDR3 DNA sequence: TGTGCCAGCAGTGCCAGTGGGACCCAGTACTTC. This encodes CASSASGTQYF. The V gene is TRBV6-2 or TRBV6-3, the J gene TRBJ2-5; no reliable D call. Per germline, CDR1 MNHEY and CDR2 SVGEGT. V lost 5 bases to trimming and J lost 7 bases, with 8 bases between them. The CDR3 is 11 residues long.

This chain links TRBV19 with TRBJ2-3, with TRBD2 matching 8 bases. The CDR3 sequence is 15 residues long. V lost 3 bases to trimming and J lost 6 bases; unmatched junction nucleotides: 8. The germline V gene encodes CDR1 LNHDA and CDR2 SQIVND (reference sequence). The CDR3 DNA follows: TGTGCCAGTAGTATGACGGGAGGGCTAGGGGATACGCAGTATTTT. This translates into CASSMTGGLGDTQYF.

The CDR3: CASSLMAVNTEAFF. The CDR3 bases are TGTGCCAGCAGTCTAATGGCGGTGAACACTGAAGCTTTCTTT. The chain is built from TRBV27 and TRBJ1-1; D ambiguous. CDR3 length: 14 amino acids. Germline assignment: CDR1 MNHEY and CDR2 SMNVEV (reference sequence). Trimming took 5 bases from V and 0 from J, leaving 10 bases between them.

The genes are TRBV5-1 and TRBJ2-1, with TRBD2 matching over 13 bases. The junction had 6 bases not matched to a gene; V was cut back by 5 bases and J by 10 bases. The V gene's germline CDR1 is SGHRS and CDR2 YFSETQ. The CDR3 extends over 14 amino acids. CDR3 DNA: TGCGCCAGCAGTCAAGGACTAGCGGGGGCGGAGCAGTTCTTC. As protein: CASSQGLAGAEQFF.

Turning to this clone: Other DNA sequences from this sample encode an identical CDR3 as well. The genes are TRBV5-1 and TRBJ1-1; unclear D gene. The germline V gene encodes CDR1 SGHRS and CDR2 YFSETQ. This CDR3 has 14 amino acids. Trimming took 0 bases from V and 0 from J, leaving 6 bases between them. DNA of the CDR3: TGCGCCAGCAGCTTGGACAGAATGAACACTGAAGCTTTCTTT. Protein: CASSLDRMNTEAFF.

Here the CDR3 reads CASSTPGMAHQPQHF. In DNA, the CDR3 is TGTGCCAGTAGTACCCCGGGAATGGCTCATCAGCCCCAGCATTTT. The chain employs TRBV19 and TRBJ1-5, with unresolved D. With 4 bases removed from V and 5 bases from J, the gap between germline ends came to 15 bases. The CDR3 has 15 amino acids. Germline V gene lookup returns CDR1 LNHDA and CDR2 SQIVND (reference sequence). The full variable domain, with the rest looked up from reference TRBV19 and TRBJ1-5, is DGGITQSPKYLFRKEGQNVTLSCEQNLNHDAMYWYRQDPGQGLRLIYYSQIVNDFQKGDIAEGYSVSREKKESFPLTVTSAQKNPTAFYLCASSTPGMAHQPQHFGDGTRLSIL.